The 10 T cell receptor beta chains given below trace back to one sample, sequenced in a study of beta chain features in type 1 diabetes. Study outcomes and limitations: In every one of the four CD4+ subsets, TCRB CDR3s were moderately but significantly shorter in Type 1 diabetes patients.

Every bit of the isolated RNA underwent reverse transcription, so sequencing read expressed TCRB transcripts. Only in-frame clones appear in the TCRdb table, and some are missing; sequencing was by immunoSEQ multiplex PCR. Among 150,000 to 190,000 clones listed, about a tenth were seen once. No antigen is known for these receptors. What was sequenced was central memory CD4+ T cells from blood. These receptors originate from a man younger than 40 with type 1 diabetes.

The chain joins TRBV2 to TRBJ1-2; 11 bases line up with TRBD1. Germline CDR1 is SNHLY and CDR2 is FYNNEI. V lost 6 bases, J lost 6 bases, and 6 bases stayed unmatched. This CDR3 is 14 amino acids long. The DNA for the CDR3 is TGTGCCAGCAGCCGGACAGGGGGCGGGGATGGCTACACCTTC. Translation gives CASSRTGGGDGYTF.

Judged by abundance, this clone is medium-sized (0.01 to 0.1%). V usage is TRBV19 and J usage is TRBJ1-2, with D unclear. The CDR3 consists of 14 residues. V lost 7 bases to trimming and J lost 3 bases, with 15 bases between them. From germline, CDR1 is LNHDA and CDR2 SQIVND (reference sequence). The CDR3 spells CASIRTAGHYGYTF. CDR3 nucleotides: TGTGCCAGTATTCGGACCGCGGGCCACTATGGCTACACCTTC.

The table lists this clone with a few counts. This chain joins TRBV11-3 and TRBJ1-1; D might be TRBD1 (5 bases). Germline CDR1 reads SGHNT; CDR2 reads YENEEA. The CDR3 runs to 13 residues. Trimming cost V 1 base and J 3 bases, with 6 bases left between them. The CDR3 sequence is CASSLGGDTEAFF. The CDR3, as DNA: TGTGCCAGCAGCTTAGGGGGGGACACTGAAGCTTTCTTT. Variable domain in full (rest from reference TRBV11-3 and TRBJ1-1): EAGVVQSPRYKIIEKKQPVAFWCNPISGHNTLYWYLQNLGQGPELLIRYENEEAVDDSQLPKDRFSAERLKGVDSTLKIQPAELGDSAVYLCASSLGGDTEAFFGQGTRLTVV.

This clone showed up just a few times. The chain is built from TRBV7-9 and TRBJ2-1, with TRBD2 identical over 11 bases. The CDR3 totals 14 residues. Germline trimming cut 4 bases from V and 13 bases from J; bases unmatched to any gene: 9. The V gene's germline CDR1 is SEHNR and CDR2 FQNEAQ (reference sequence). The CDR3 DNA follows: TGTGCCAGCAGCTCGGGACTAGCGGTGCGAGATCAGTTCTTC. Translation gives CASSSGLAVRDQFF.

This clone has a handful of counts. This chain uses TRBV7-9 with TRBJ2-7; 10 nucleotides align to TRBD1. This CDR3 has 14 residues. Germline V gives CDR1 SEHNR, CDR2 FQNEAQ (reference sequence). V lost 4 bases to trimming and J lost 7 bases; unmatched junction nucleotides: 7. The CDR3 here is CASSSGTGAGEQYF. The DNA for the CDR3 is TGTGCCAGCAGCTCCGGGACAGGGGCGGGAGAGCAGTACTTC.

This clone was seen at least ten times. The chain has TRBV2 and TRBJ2-4; 8 nucleotides agree with TRBD2. J gave up 7 bases and V 1 base, and 0 bases lay outside the gene matches. Germline V gene sequence: CDR1 SNHLY, CDR2 FYNNEI. This CDR3 has 13 amino acids. The CDR3 here is CASSEGLANIQYF. The CDR3 nucleotides are TGTGCCAGCAGTGAAGGACTAGCGAACATTCAGTACTTC. Combining the CDR3 with reference TRBV2 and TRBJ2-4 gives the whole variable domain EPEVTQTPSHQVTQMGQEVILRCVPISNHLYFYWYRQILGQKVEFLVSFYNNEISEKSEIFDDQFSVERPDGSNFTLKIRSTKLEDSAMYFCASSEGLANIQYFGAGTRLSVL.

This clone was found many times. In nucleotides, the CDR3 is TGTGCCAGTAGTATATACGTTGGCGGGAGTGGTAGCACCGGGGAGCTGTTTTTT. Residues: CASSIYVGGSGSTGELFF. The rearrangement links TRBV19 to TRBJ2-2, with 7 bases matching TRBD2. CDR3 length: 18 residues. The germline CDR1 and CDR2 sequences are LNHDA and SQIVND (reference sequence). With V trimmed by 2 bases and J by 4 bases, 13 bases remained unmatched.

This clone was counted a few times. The V gene is TRBV5-1, the J gene TRBJ2-3, with 8 bases matching TRBD2. After removal of 5 bases from V and 3 bases from J, the junction contained 8 bases not matched to a gene. The length of the CDR3 is 15 residues. The germline V gene has CDR1 SGHRS and CDR2 YFSETQ. In DNA, the CDR3 is TGCGCCAGCAGTACCCTAGCGGGTGGGACAGATACGCAGTATTTT. This translates into CASSTLAGGTDTQYF.

This clone was observed a handful of times. The genes are TRBV28 and TRBJ2-1; 9 nucleotides agree with TRBD2. The CDR3 is made up of 16 amino acids. Germline values: CDR1 MDHEN, CDR2 SYDVKM. J was trimmed by 7 bases and V by 4 bases; bases with no gene match: 11. CDR3 region: CASSSAGGLLRNEQFF. The CDR3 bases are TGTGCCAGCAGTTCCGCGGGAGGGCTCCTTCGGAATGAGCAGTTCTTC.

The chain uses TRBV9 and TRBJ2-3; 7 bases are a match to TRBD2. CDR3 length equals 21 residues. The V gene's germline CDR1 is SGDLS and CDR2 YYNGEE. V shed 0 bases, J shed 2 bases, and the junction held 21 bases outside the gene matches. This CDR3 is CASSVASTSSGTYPFTDTQYF. The CDR3, as DNA: TGTGCCAGCAGCGTAGCCTCAACCTCGAGCGGGACCTACCCCTTCACAGATACGCAGTATTTT.